This TCR beta chain comes out of a study of blood T cell repertoires in COVID-19. The overall study: Some COVID-19 samples were acute and others convalescent; all came from the United States, Italy and Spain. PBMCs, B-cell-depleted T cells, or T cells were the source of the cDNA or gDNA that made up the material.

Source study methods: Reference gene primers were amplified, and this amplification served to estimate nucleated cell counts. Using immunoSEQ multiplex PCR, the repertoire was profiled, and TCRdb retains in-frame clones only, with some absent. V, J and clone size derive from that table, while D and trimming were established from the DNA sequence. The table lists hundreds of thousands of clones, around four fifths of them singletons. V lost 6 bases, J lost 0 bases, and 8 bases lay in between. The CDR3 is 14 residues long. The germline V gene encodes CDR1 WSHSY and CDR2 SAAADI. The receptor was isolated from a woman aged 50 to 60 with acute or convalescent COVID-19. V gene TRBV10-2 combines with J gene TRBJ2-2; a possible D gene is TRBD2 (5 bases). The specimen was peripheral blood. The CDR3 region has the DNA TGCGCCAGCAGGATCGGGACGAACACCGGGGAGCTGTTTTTT. This encodes CASRIGTNTGELFF.